These 24 T cell receptor beta chains share one sample of origin, sequenced in a study of T-cell memory formation after mild COVID-19. TCRdb reprocessed the 5' RACE reads via MiXCR and lists one record per CDR3 protein. The sample lists 150,000 or so distinct CDR3 sequences, roughly 15% seen once, with around 14% in the top ten. Sequenced: PBMCs or a T cell subset sorted from them (not recorded which). These receptors were obtained from an adult woman who had mild COVID-19 (a few samples of this study predate the infection). Cell type and time point are not known.

This clonotype showed up just a few times. The chain employs TRBV24-1 and TRBJ2-2; D uncertain. The CDR3 is made up of 13 amino acids. V was clipped by 1 base and J by 9 bases, with 8 bases between them. Germline CDR1 reads KGHDR; CDR2 reads SFDVKD. CDR3 sequence reads: CATSDFSGWELFF. The CDR3 bases are TGTGCCACCAGTGATTTCTCGGGTTGGGAGCTGTTTTTT.

V and J are TRBV6-1 and TRBJ2-2; TRBD1 is a possible D gene (6 bases). Trimming stripped 6 bases from V and 1 base from J, with 9 bases between. Germline V gene data show CDR1 as MNHNS and CDR2 as SASEGT. This CDR3 is 14 amino acids long. CDR3 region: CASRPRGNTGELFF. CDR3 nucleotide sequence: TGTGCCAGCAGACCCAGGGGGAACACCGGGGAGCTGTTTTTT.

This clonotype was found a few times. The chain recombines TRBV7-9 with TRBJ2-1, with 12 positions matching TRBD2. V shed 5 bases and J 3 bases; nucleotides not matched to a gene: 5. Germline CDR1 reads SEHNR; CDR2 reads FQNEAQ (reference sequence). The CDR3 spans 16 residues. Here the CDR3 reads CASSIWTSGNYNEQFF. DNA for the CDR3: TGTGCCAGCAGCATCTGGACTAGCGGGAACTACAATGAGCAGTTCTTC.

The chain carries TRBV5-1 and TRBJ1-5; D remains ambiguous. V gave up 4 bases and J gave up 1 base, with 9 bases separating them. The CDR3 contains 14 residues. Looked up from germline, CDR1 is SGHRS and CDR2 is YFSETQ. CDR3 residues: CASSPGKSNQPQHF. As DNA, the CDR3 is TGCGCCAGCAGCCCTGGGAAGAGCAATCAGCCCCAGCATTTT.

The J gene is TRBJ2-7, the V gene TRBV5-1; D perhaps matches TRBD1 (6 bases). Germline CDR1 SGHRS, CDR2 YFSETQ. Trimming shortened V by 4 bases and J by 0 bases, and 14 bases separated the two germline ends. This CDR3 is built from 15 residues. CDR3 bases: TGCGCCAGCAGCAACCTAACAGGGAGCTCCTACGAGCAGTACTTC. The encoded protein is CASSNLTGSSYEQYF.

The sample holds a few counts of this clonotype. V gene TRBV13 combines with J gene TRBJ2-3, with a weak D call TRBD1 (6 bases). Germline V gene sequence: CDR1 PRHDT, CDR2 FYEKMQ (reference sequence). The V end lost 0 bases, the J end lost 4 bases, and 11 bases lay between the germline ends. The length of the CDR3 is 15 residues. The CDR3 sequence is CASSLGAQGADTQYF. For the CDR3, the DNA is TGTGCCAGCAGCTTAGGCGCACAGGGAGCAGATACGCAGTATTTT.

This clonotype showed up many times. V and J are TRBV28 and TRBJ2-3; maybe TRBD2 (6 bases). CDR1 is MDHEN and CDR2 is SYDVKM in the germline V gene. This CDR3 spans 13 amino acids. The V end was cut by 2 bases, the J end by 4 bases, with 7 bases between. CDR3 residues: CASSLAGSDTQYF. DNA of the CDR3: TGTGCCAGCAGTTTAGCGGGATCAGATACGCAGTATTTT.

On this clonotype: One junction end disagrees with the germline gene, perhaps due to a read error. The CDR3 region is CASSAIAKLAKKIQYF. The CDR3 region has the DNA TGTGCCAGCAGCGCCATAGCGAAACTAGCCAAAAAAATTCAGTACTTC. This chain joins TRBV6-2 or TRBV6-3 and TRBJ2-4, with D tentatively TRBD2 (6 bases). The CDR3 length is 16 residues. Germline V gives CDR1 MNHEY, CDR2 SVGEGT.

The rearrangement uses TRBV3-1 and TRBJ2-1; D ambiguous. The germline V gene has CDR1 LGHDT and CDR2 YNNKEL (reference sequence). The V end lost 3 bases, the J end lost 0 bases, and 9 bases lay between the germline ends. The CDR3 length is 15 residues. The CDR3 DNA follows: TGTGCCAGCAGCCATGTGAAGGGCTCCTACAATGAGCAGTTCTTC. Translating it yields CASSHVKGSYNEQFF.

A few counts support this clonotype. The V gene is TRBV5-1, the J gene TRBJ2-7; 7 bases align to TRBD1. CDR3 size: 15 residues. Trimming cost V 0 bases and J 3 bases; bases outside gene matches: 6. The germline V gene has CDR1 SGHRS and CDR2 YFSETQ. CDR3 coding DNA: TGCGCCAGCAGCTTGGGGACAGGACAAATCTACGAGCAGTACTTC. Amino acid sequence: CASSLGTGQIYEQYF.

In its sample, this clonotype was seen a few times. This chain joins TRBV6-5 and TRBJ1-2, with TRBD1 identical over 8 bases. The CDR3 length is 14 residues. Trimming at V came to 5 bases and at J to 5 bases, leaving 7 bases not matched to a gene. Germline V lookup: CDR1 MNHEY, CDR2 SVGAGI. The CDR3 DNA follows: TGTGCCAGCAGTCGAGGACAGGGAACATATGGCTACACCTTC. Its protein is CASSRGQGTYGYTF.

This clonotype was detected only a few times. The genes are TRBV6-2 or TRBV6-3 and TRBJ2-7; 7 bases are shared with TRBD1. The V segment lost 6 bases and the J segment 7 bases; nucleotides outside the gene matches: 6. The CDR3 extends over 12 amino acids. The germline gives CDR1 MNHEY, CDR2 SVGEGT. The DNA for the CDR3 is TGTGCCAGCAGAGACAGGGTCGTTGAGCAGTACTTC. Translating it yields CASRDRVVEQYF.

The CDR3: CASSERLAGANNEQFF. The DNA for the CDR3 is TGTGCCAGCAGCGAGCGTCTAGCGGGGGCAAACAATGAGCAGTTCTTC. This chain connects TRBV9 to TRBJ2-1; TRBD2 aligns across 10 bases. From germline, CDR1 is SGDLS and CDR2 YYNGEE. V lost 3 bases, J lost 5 bases, and 8 bases stayed unmatched. The CDR3 extends over 16 amino acids.

The rearrangement joins TRBV30 to TRBJ2-1, with 9 positions matching TRBD2. Germline lookup yields CDR1 GTSNPN and CDR2 SVGIG (reference sequence). The CDR3 is made up of 15 amino acids. V was clipped by 6 bases and J by 4 bases; unmatched bases: 10. CDR3 nucleotide sequence: TGTGCCTGTAGTCCTAGCGGGACGAAATACAATGAGCAGTTCTTC. Its translation is CACSPSGTKYNEQFF.

This chain links TRBV6-2 or TRBV6-3 with TRBJ2-3; D may be TRBD1 (7 bases). CDR3 length: 17 residues. V was shortened by 7 bases and J by 8 bases, with 28 bases between the two germline ends. Looked up from germline, CDR1 is MNHEY and CDR2 is SVGEGT. In DNA, the CDR3 is TGTGCCAGCACTAAACGCGGGACAGCCCAACTACGGGGTACGCAGTATTTT. Encoded protein: CASTKRGTAQLRGTQYF.

The genes are TRBV12-5 and TRBJ2-2, with TRBD2 identical over 8 bases. CDR1 is LGHNT, CDR2 FRNRAP, per germline. CDR3 size: 17 residues. Trimming took 6 bases from V and 6 from J; bases not matched to a gene: 15. The CDR3 DNA reads as TGTGCTAGTGGCAGGTCCTGGAGCGGGAGTAACCCCGGGGAGCTGTTTTTT. Its protein is CASGRSWSGSNPGELFF.

About this clonotype itself: A much larger clone sits a single nucleotide away, making a read error possible. The V and J genes are TRBV20-1 and TRBJ2-1; no definite D call. Trimming pared 5 bases from V and 8 bases from J, leaving 19 bases between. Germline CDR1 and CDR2: DFQATT and SNEGSKA (reference sequence). CDR3 length equals 14 residues. The CDR3 spells CSAPSGRAPHEQFF. CDR3 DNA: TGCAGTGCTCCGTCCGGAAGGGCACCACATGAGCAGTTCTTC.

The rearrangement joins TRBV29-1 to TRBJ2-7, with D unresolved. CDR1 is SQVTM and CDR2 is ANQGSEA in the germline V gene. V was shortened by 0 bases and J by 7 bases, with 10 bases between the two germline ends. This CDR3 is 12 amino acids long. CDR3 DNA sequence: TGCAGCGTTGAAGATGACCTGGAGGAGCAGTACTTC. Its protein is CSVEDDLEEQYF.

At least ten counts were recorded for this clonotype. This chain links TRBV5-4 with TRBJ2-3; 11 bases align to TRBD2. Trimming at V came to 0 bases and at J to 4 bases, leaving 4 bases not matched to a gene. The CDR3 loop spans 16 amino acids. Germline lookup yields CDR1 SGHNT and CDR2 YYREEE (reference sequence). The DNA for the CDR3 is TGTGCCAGCAGCTTGGAGACTAGCGGGATCGCAGATACGCAGTATTTT. This encodes CASSLETSGIADTQYF.

This sequence joins TRBV25-1 and TRBJ2-1; 10 bases map to TRBD2. J gave up 10 bases and V 3 bases, and 6 bases lay outside the gene matches. The CDR3 sequence is 14 residues long. Germline lookup yields CDR1 MGHDK and CDR2 SYGVNS. CDR3 bases: TGTGCCAGCAGTGAGCTAGCGGGAGTGAAGGAGCAGTTCTTC. Translation: CASSELAGVKEQFF.

V is TRBV5-5 and J is TRBJ1-1; D may be TRBD1 (6 bases). CDR3 length: 14 amino acids. Germline V gene lookup returns CDR1 SGHKS and CDR2 YYEKEE (reference sequence). V was clipped by 1 base and J by 0 bases, with 7 bases between them. As DNA, the CDR3 is TGTGCCAGCAGCTTGACAGGGCTGAACACTGAAGCTTTCTTT. Its translation is CASSLTGLNTEAFF.

Many counts were recorded for this clonotype. V is TRBV5-1 and J is TRBJ2-7, with unresolved D. Germline V gene sequence: CDR1 SGHRS, CDR2 YFSETQ. The V end was cut by 0 bases, the J end by 0 bases, with 7 bases between. The CDR3 consists of 14 residues. The CDR3 bases are TGCGCCAGCAGCTTGGCCGGCTTCTCCTACGAGCAGTACTTC. Translated: CASSLAGFSYEQYF.

The V call is TRBV10-3, the J call TRBJ1-4; maybe TRBD1 (5 bases). The germline V gene has CDR1 ENHRY and CDR2 SYGVKD. This CDR3 has 14 residues. The V and J ends lost 7 bases and 1 base respectively, with 10 bases between them. The CDR3 DNA sequence: TGTGCCATCAAAGACGACAGAACTAATGAAAAACTGTTTTTT. It specifies CAIKDDRTNEKLFF.

The chain uses TRBV10-3 and TRBJ1-2; D not resolved. CDR1 is ENHRY, CDR2 SYGVKD, per germline. V lost 3 bases and J lost 5, with 13 bases in between. The CDR3 runs 14 residues. As DNA, the CDR3 is TGTGCCATCAGTGAACGACATGTCTCGTATGGCTACACCTTC. Its translation is CAISERHVSYGYTF.